The 23 T cell receptor beta chains given below trace back to one sample, sequenced in a study of T cells after yellow fever vaccination. TCRdb reprocessed the 5' RACE reads via MiXCR and lists one record per CDR3 protein. The sample has about 200,000 distinct CDR3 sequences, approximately 3.3% seen once. Here the sequenced sample was CD4+ T cells sorted from PBMCs, taken 10 days after the yellow fever booster vaccination. Source of these receptors: a man between 18 and 29 years old who received the YFV17D yellow fever vaccine.

This clonotype was observed at least ten times. The chain recombines TRBV12-3 or TRBV12-4 with TRBJ2-1; D might be TRBD1 or TRBD2, each matching 5 bases. Between the trimmed V and J ends, which lost 0 bases and 6 bases, there was a span of 9 bases. The CDR3 totals 14 residues. The chain's CDR3 is CASSLAGRPNEQFF. The CDR3 nucleotides are TGTGCCAGCAGTTTAGCGGGACGACCCAATGAGCAGTTCTTC.

In this sample, this clonotype turned up many times. This chain uses TRBV2 with TRBJ2-7, with 14 bases lining up with TRBD2. The V gene's germline CDR1 is SNHLY and CDR2 FYNNEI. The V and J ends lost 2 bases and 0 bases, in that order; junction bases with no gene match: 6. The CDR3 consists of 18 residues. This CDR3 reads CASSERTSGGPNSYEQYV. The CDR3, as DNA: TGTGCCAGCAGTGAACGGACTAGCGGGGGGCCTAACTCCTACGAGCAGTACGTC.

In this sample, this clonotype turned up once. This chain links TRBV6-6 with TRBJ2-5, with D perhaps being TRBD1 or TRBD2 (5 bases each). Trimming stripped 10 bases from V and 6 bases from J, with 18 bases between. Germline CDR1 and CDR2: MNHNY and SVGAGI (reference sequence). CDR3 length: 13 residues. CDR3 DNA: TGTGCCATCCGCTTAGGGGACCTCCAGACCCAGTACTTC. Its translation is CAIRLGDLQTQYF.

This clonotype was counted many times. The chain combines TRBV6-1 with TRBJ2-1; D uncertain. V lost 1 base and J lost 4, with 11 bases in between. The CDR3 is 15 amino acids. CDR1 and CDR2 (germline): MNHNS, SASEGT. The CDR3 DNA reads TGTGCCAGCAGTGAAGTGGGTCGGTGGTACAATGAGCAGTTCTTC. Residues: CASSEVGRWYNEQFF.

Many counts were recorded for this clonotype. The chain uses TRBV7-8 and TRBJ2-7; weak D call: TRBD1 (5 bases). There are 13 residues in the CDR3. Germline CDR1 is SGHVS and CDR2 is FQNEAQ. V lost 1 base and J lost 6, with 10 bases in between. In DNA, the CDR3 is TGTGCCAGCAGCTTAGTACTTGGGGCCGAGCAGTACTTC. It yields the protein CASSLVLGAEQYF.

This clonotype was counted many times. The chain has TRBV5-1 and TRBJ2-3, with D maybe TRBD2 (5 bases). V was pared by 9 bases and J by 0 bases, with 14 bases between. This CDR3 region has 14 residues. In germline, CDR1 is SGHRS, CDR2 YFSETQ. This CDR3 reads CATRATLSTDTQYF. For the CDR3, the DNA is TGCGCCACGCGGGCGACTCTAAGCACAGATACGCAGTATTTT.

The genes are TRBV12-3 or TRBV12-4 and TRBJ1-1; D unresolved. This CDR3 region has 14 residues. V lost 5 bases and J 4 bases, leaving 14 bases between the germline ends. The CDR3 nucleotides read TGTGCCAGCAGTCAAAGGATGATCGGCACTGAAGCTTTCTTT. Amino acids: CASSQRMIGTEAFF.

This clonotype has a count of ten or more. J is TRBJ1-1 and V is TRBV24-1; D unresolved. The germline V gene encodes CDR1 KGHDR and CDR2 SFDVKD. The CDR3 loop spans 13 amino acids. Deletions cut 3 bases from V and 10 bases from J, with 14 bases between. DNA for the CDR3: TGTGCCACCAGTGATCAAGGGCAGAAAGGAGCTTTCTTT. This sequence encodes CATSDQGQKGAFF.

This clonotype was observed a handful of times. V and J are TRBV6-6 and TRBJ2-5; D gene ambiguous. CDR1 is MNHNY and CDR2 is SVGAGI in the germline V gene (reference sequence). Trimming pared 0 bases from V and 5 bases from J, leaving 10 bases between. This CDR3 is 14 amino acids long. The CDR3 loop reads CASSYSRVKETQYF. The CDR3 coding sequence is TGTGCCAGCAGTTACTCGAGAGTTAAGGAGACCCAGTACTTC.

The CDR3 bases are TGTGCCAGCAGCTTCGAAGGCACTGGCTACACCTTC. It is translated as CASSFEGTGYTF. The chain combines TRBV7-2 with TRBJ1-2; D not certain. Trimming removed 3 bases at V and 7 bases at J, with 9 bases between. The CDR3 loop spans 12 amino acids. Germline assignment: CDR1 SGHTA and CDR2 FQGNSA.

At least ten counts were recorded for this clonotype. The rearrangement links TRBV10-3 to TRBJ2-7; D remains ambiguous. V was shortened by 10 bases and J by 0 bases, with 19 bases between the two germline ends. The CDR3 consists of 15 residues. In germline, CDR1 is ENHRY, CDR2 SYGVKD. CDR3 amino acids: CASSLGPRSSYEQYV. CDR3 DNA sequence: TGTGCCAGCTCGCTCGGACCCAGGAGCTCCTACGAGCAGTACGTC.

This clonotype was counted ten times or more. DNA for the CDR3: TGTGCCAGCAGCTTGGGGTGGGAATCCACAGATACGCAGTATTTT. Its protein product is CASSLGWESTDTQYF. The V gene is TRBV5-5, the J gene TRBJ2-3; no reliable D call. The CDR3 covers 15 residues. Germline CDR1 and CDR2: SGHKS and YYEKEE (reference sequence). The ends were cut back, 0 bases at V and 2 bases at J, with 10 bases in the middle.

This clonotype was observed many times. The chain is built from TRBV18 and TRBJ1-6; D uncertain. With 3 bases removed from V and 7 bases from J, the gap between germline ends came to 10 bases. Germline lookup yields CDR1 KGHSH and CDR2 LQKENI. The CDR3 length is 14 residues. The CDR3, as DNA: TGTGCCAGCTCACCCGGCGGAGGAAATTCACCCCTCCACTTT. Translating it yields CASSPGGGNSPLHF.

This clonotype occurred many times. The chain is built from TRBV6-6 and TRBJ1-6, with D unclear. Trimming removed 2 bases at V and 14 bases at J, with 10 bases between. Looked up from germline, CDR1 is MNHNY and CDR2 is SVGAGI (reference sequence). The CDR3 runs 12 residues. As DNA, the CDR3 is TGTGCCAGCAGTTACGATGATCCGTCCCTCCACTTT. Translation: CASSYDDPSLHF.

This clonotype was observed at least ten times. The V and J genes are TRBV3-1 and TRBJ2-5, with a weak D call TRBD2 (5 bases). Trimming took off 1 base at V and 8 bases at J, with 11 bases between the two ends. Germline V gene sequence: CDR1 LGHDT, CDR2 YNNKEL (reference sequence). The CDR3 totals 13 residues. CDR3 amino acids: CASSQGGRTTQYF. CDR3 DNA sequence: TGTGCCAGCAGCCAAGGAGGGCGGACTACCCAGTACTTC.

This clonotype was seen repeatedly, ten times or more. This chain links TRBV6-2 or TRBV6-3 with TRBJ2-7; tentatively, D is TRBD1 or TRBD2 (6 bases each). The CDR3 sequence is 14 residues long. Trimming cost V 2 bases and J 5 bases, with 13 bases left between them. Germline loops: CDR1 MNHEY, CDR2 SVGEGT. The CDR3 sequence: CASSYRGTGDEQYF. The CDR3 DNA follows: TGTGCCAGCAGTTACAGGGGGACGGGGGACGAGCAGTACTTC.

The table lists this clonotype with many counts. The chain joins TRBV4-1 to TRBJ1-4, with a weak D call TRBD1 (5 bases). The CDR3 totals 12 residues. In germline, CDR1 is MGHRA, CDR2 YSYEKL. V was clipped by 0 bases and J by 14 bases, with 10 bases between them. This CDR3 is CASSQDPQGLFF. The CDR3, as DNA: TGCGCCAGCAGCCAAGATCCCCAGGGCCTGTTTTTT.

This clonotype was detected only a few times. This sequence joins TRBV10-3 and TRBJ1-3; 7 bases are shared with TRBD1. Trimming at V came to 9 bases and at J to 6 bases, leaving 11 bases not matched to a gene. There are 14 residues in the CDR3. Germline V gives CDR1 ENHRY, CDR2 SYGVKD. Here the CDR3 reads CAIGQAPQENTIYF. The CDR3 DNA reads as TGTGCCATAGGACAGGCTCCTCAGGAAAACACCATATATTTT.

This clonotype was detected ten times or more. The V gene is TRBV12-3 or TRBV12-4, the J gene TRBJ2-2; no definite D call. V lost 5 bases to trimming and J lost 7 bases, with 11 bases between them. This CDR3 comprises 13 residues. The CDR3 here is CASSPWTVGELFF. The DNA for the CDR3 is TGTGCCAGCAGTCCCTGGACCGTCGGGGAGCTGTTTTTT.

Comments on this clonotype: This may be a read error, as it is one base from a much larger clone. This chain links TRBV5-1 with TRBJ2-2; no reliable D call. The CDR3 consists of 13 residues. Germline loops: CDR1 SGHRS, CDR2 YFSETQ. V was shortened by 2 bases and J by 4 bases, with 6 bases between the two germline ends. CDR3 in amino acids: CASSFSATGELFF. CDR3 in DNA: TGCGCCAGCAGCTTCAGCGCCACCGGGGAGCTGTTTTTT. The whole variable domain, filled in from reference TRBV5-1 and TRBJ2-2, reads KAGVTQTPRYLIKTRGQQVTLSCSPISGHRSVSWYQQTPGQGLQFLFEYFSETQRNKGNFPGRFSGRQFSNSRSEMNVSTLELGDSALYLCASSFSATGELFFGEGSRLTVL.

The chain employs TRBV24-1 and TRBJ2-5; TRBD1 is a possible D gene (6 bases). Trimming stripped 5 bases from V and 2 bases from J, with 20 bases between. CDR3 length equals 17 residues. The germline V gene encodes CDR1 KGHDR and CDR2 SFDVKD. The CDR3 region is CATSATGNRAGQETQYF. Written as DNA, the CDR3 is TGTGCCACCAGTGCTACAGGGAATCGAGCTGGGCAAGAGACCCAGTACTTC.

In its sample, this clonotype was seen many times. The chain employs TRBV30 and TRBJ1-2; D not resolved. This CDR3 comprises 13 residues. V lost 0 bases, J lost 0 bases, and 5 bases lay in between. Per germline, CDR1 GTSNPN and CDR2 SVGIG (reference sequence). Here the CDR3 reads CAWSVEANYGYTF. The DNA for the CDR3 is TGTGCCTGGAGTGTGGAAGCTAACTATGGCTACACCTTC.

This clonotype came up many times. The chain recombines TRBV7-9 with TRBJ1-4, with D perhaps matching TRBD1 (6 bases). CDR1 and CDR2 from the germline V gene are SEHNR and FQNEAQ (reference sequence). The CDR3 totals 14 residues. Trimming cost V 2 bases and J 5 bases, with 9 bases left between them. CDR3 nucleotide sequence: TGTGCCAGCAGCTTAAGACAGGCAAATGAAAAACTGTTTTTT. Translating it yields CASSLRQANEKLFF.